A selection of T cell receptor beta chains follows, all from one sample in a study of metastatic and nonmetastatic thyroid tumors. TCRdb re-analyzed the PCR reads through MiXCR. The table records 23,000 or so clones, around a fifth of them present only once. Sequencing was performed on blood. These receptors came from a male donor with papillary thyroid cancer or a benign thyroid nodule (not recorded which). Some clones in this sample may be carry-over from other donors' samples. Each CDR3 is given with its conserved first and last residue. D genes are given only for firm matches. Clone size, where shown, is once, few, many, or a class for clones that have expanded.

D gene,clone size,V gene,CDR3 length,J gene,CDR3 protein,CDR3 DNA
NA,NA,TRBV25-1,12,TRBJ2-2,CAISITTVELFF,TGTGCCATCAGTATCACGACCGTGGAGCTGTTTTTT
TRBD2,few,TRBV2,19,TRBJ2-4,CASRSSGNLWGRAKNIQYF,TGTGCCAGCAGGTCTAGCGGGAATCTATGGGGTCGGGCCAAAAACATTCAGTACTTC
NA,many,TRBV9,14,TRBJ1-2,CASSPLNLRDGYTF,TGTGCCAGCAGCCCTCTAAATCTTCGCGATGGCTACACCTTC
NA,few,TRBV6-1,17,TRBJ2-5,CASSLAPSWSMVETQYF,TGTGCCAGCAGCCTTGCGCCTAGCTGGAGTATGGTAGAGACCCAGTACTTC
NA,many,TRBV30,13,TRBJ1-2,CAWEEGDNDGYTF,TGTGCCTGGGAAGAAGGAGACAATGATGGCTACACCTTC
TRBD1,medium-sized,TRBV2,15,TRBJ2-3,CASRNTGDGTDTQYF,TGTGCCAGCAGGAACACAGGGGATGGCACAGATACGCAGTATTTT
NA,many,TRBV20-1,15,TRBJ2-5,CSARVADGYQETQYF,TGCAGTGCTAGAGTCGCCGACGGGTACCAAGAGACCCAGTACTTC
TRBD1,medium-sized,TRBV2,15,TRBJ2-7,CASRRDRAESYEQYF,TGTGCCAGCAGAAGAGACAGGGCTGAATCCTACGAGCAGTACTTC
NA,NA,TRBV2,14,TRBJ2-2,CASGAAGRSGELFF,TGTGCCAGCGGCGCCGCCGGACGTTCGGGGGAGCTGTTTTTT
TRBD1,many,TRBV5-1,15,TRBJ2-1,CASSASGTGVNEQFF,TGCGCCAGCAGCGCCTCCGGGACAGGCGTCAATGAGCAGTTCTTC
NA,NA,TRBV7-8,13,TRBJ1-1,CASSPTRNTEAFF,TGTGCCAGCAGCCCCACTCGGAACACTGAAGCTTTCTTT
NA,few,TRBV6-2/TRBV6-3,15,TRBJ1-5,CASSYTFMSNQPQHF,TGTGCCAGCAGTTACACGTTTATGAGCAATCAGCCCCAGCATTTT
NA,many,TRBV5-1,15,TRBJ2-1,CASSLGGPLMDEQFF,TGCGCCAGCAGCTTGGGGGGCCCCCTTATGGATGAGCAGTTCTTC
TRBD1,NA,TRBV5-1,16,TRBJ2-2,CASSLAPGTGGGELFF,TGCGCCAGCAGCTTGGCCCCCGGGACAGGAGGCGGGGAGCTGTTTTTT
NA,few,TRBV27,14,TRBJ2-3,CASRRRDSTDTQYF,TGTGCCAGCAGGCGCAGGGACAGCACAGATACGCAGTATTTT
NA,many,TRBV5-1,14,TRBJ2-1,CASSRGSVNNEQFF,TGCGCCAGCAGCCGCGGGTCCGTTAACAATGAGCAGTTCTTC
NA,medium-sized,TRBV28,15,TRBJ1-3,CASSLSDNGGNTIYF,TGTGCCAGCAGTTTATCGGACAATGGTGGAAACACCATATATTTT
NA,many,TRBV6-1,13,TRBJ1-6,CASSEDELKALHF,TGTGCCAGCAGTGAAGACGAGCTCAAGGCCCTCCACTTT
TRBD2,NA,TRBV11-2,19,TRBJ2-3,CASSLDHGTSGSHTDTQYF,TGTGCCAGCAGCTTAGATCACGGCACTAGCGGGAGTCACACAGATACGCAGTATTTT
NA,NA,TRBV5-5,13,TRBJ2-2,CASRALGTGELFF,TGTGCCAGCAGGGCTCTAGGAACCGGGGAGCTGTTTTTT
NA,NA,TRBV6-1,15,TRBJ1-1,CASSEVGGRNTEAFF,TGTGCCAGCAGTGAAGTCGGAGGAAGGAACACTGAAGCTTTCTTT
NA,many,TRBV6-1,12,TRBJ2-5,CAMKGGLETQYF,TGTGCCATGAAAGGGGGTCTAGAGACCCAGTACTTC
NA,NA,TRBV7-2,14,TRBJ2-3,CASSLARGTDTQYF,TGTGCCAGCAGCTTAGCAAGAGGGACAGATACGCAGTATTTT
NA,many,TRBV29-1,14,TRBJ2-7,CSVEGRDGSYEQYF,TGCAGCGTTGAAGGCAGGGACGGCTCATACGAGCAGTACTTC
NA,many,TRBV20-1,15,TRBJ2-5,CSAAGGTTKQETQYF,TGCAGTGCCGCCGGCGGGACAACTAAACAAGAGACCCAGTACTTC
TRBD2,NA,TRBV20-1,13,TRBJ2-7,CSARTSGGYEQYF,TGCAGTGCTAGAACTAGCGGGGGCTACGAGCAGTACTTC
NA,NA,TRBV6-5,14,TRBJ1-5,CASSYSLSNQPQHF,TGTGCCAGCAGTTACTCGCTGAGCAATCAGCCCCAGCATTTT